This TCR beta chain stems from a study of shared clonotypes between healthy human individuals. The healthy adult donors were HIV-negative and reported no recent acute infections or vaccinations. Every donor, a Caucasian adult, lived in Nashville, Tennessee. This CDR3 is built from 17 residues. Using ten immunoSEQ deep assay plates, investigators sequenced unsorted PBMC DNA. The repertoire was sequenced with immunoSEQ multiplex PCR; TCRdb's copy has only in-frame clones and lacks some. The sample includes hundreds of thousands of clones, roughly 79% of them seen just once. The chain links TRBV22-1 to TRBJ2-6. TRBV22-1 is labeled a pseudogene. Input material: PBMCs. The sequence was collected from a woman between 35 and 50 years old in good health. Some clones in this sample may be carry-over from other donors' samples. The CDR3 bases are TGTCCTGGGAGAAAAACGGGCGAACAAAGTCGGGCCAACGTCCTGACTTTC. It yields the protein CPGRKTGEQSRANVLTF.